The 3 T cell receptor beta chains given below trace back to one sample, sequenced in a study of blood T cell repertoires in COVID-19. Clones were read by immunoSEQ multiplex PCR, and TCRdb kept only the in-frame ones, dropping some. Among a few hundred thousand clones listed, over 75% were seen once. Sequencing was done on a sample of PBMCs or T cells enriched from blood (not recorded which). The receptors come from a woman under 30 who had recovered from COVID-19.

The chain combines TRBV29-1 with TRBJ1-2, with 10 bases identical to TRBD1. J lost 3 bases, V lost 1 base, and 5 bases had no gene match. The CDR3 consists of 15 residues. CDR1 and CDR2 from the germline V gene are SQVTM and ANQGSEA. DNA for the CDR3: TGCAGCGTTGAAGCCACCGGGACAGGGGACTATGGCTACACCTTC. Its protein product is CSVEATGTGDYGYTF.

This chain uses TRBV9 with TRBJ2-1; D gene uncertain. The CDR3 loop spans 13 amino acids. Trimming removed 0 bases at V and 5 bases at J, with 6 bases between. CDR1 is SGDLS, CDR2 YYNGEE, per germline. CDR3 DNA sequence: TGTGCCAGCAGCGTAGGGGCAGACAATGAGCAGTTCTTC. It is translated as CASSVGADNEQFF.

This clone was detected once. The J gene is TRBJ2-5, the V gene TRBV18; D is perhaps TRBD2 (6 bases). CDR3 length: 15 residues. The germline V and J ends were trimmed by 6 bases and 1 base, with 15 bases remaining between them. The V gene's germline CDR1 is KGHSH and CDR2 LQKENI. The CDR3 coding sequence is TGTGCCAGCTCCCAACAGCGGGCGTCCCAAGAGACCCAGTACTTC. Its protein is CASSQQRASQETQYF.